One sample yielded the 3 T cell receptor beta chains listed below, sequenced in a study of blood T cell repertoires in COVID-19. Profiling relied on immunoSEQ multiplex PCR, and the TCRdb table lists in-frame clones only, not all of them. Of some 250,000 clones in the sample, 86% are singletons; the top ten hold about 12%. The sequenced material came from peripheral blood. The receptors were gathered from a woman in her thirties with COVID-19, enrolled during active disease.

V gene TRBV5-1 combines with J gene TRBJ2-4; 7 positions agree with TRBD1. This CDR3 comprises 16 residues. The germline V gene has CDR1 SGHRS and CDR2 YFSETQ. The trim removed 4 bases at V and 0 bases at J, leaving 7 bases unmatched. CDR3 in DNA: TGCGCCAGCAGCCAGGGGGTTTTACTAGCCAAAAACATTCAGTACTTC. This gives the protein CASSQGVLLAKNIQYF.

This chain uses TRBV4-1 with TRBJ2-5, with D possibly matching TRBD2 (6 bases). This CDR3 has 14 residues. Germline V CDR1 and CDR2: MGHRA, YSYEKL. V lost 1 base and J lost 4, with 10 bases in between. The CDR3 is CASSQVEGGETQYF. CDR3 in DNA: TGCGCCAGCAGCCAAGTCGAGGGAGGAGAGACCCAGTACTTC.

Here the CDR3 DNA reads TGTGCCAGCAGCTTAGGGGTAGGGGCCTGGGAACCCCTCCACTTT. Protein: CASSLGVGAWEPLHF. This rearrangement joins TRBV7-6 to TRBJ1-6, with D possibly being TRBD1 (5 bases). Trimming stripped 1 base from V and 12 bases from J, with 16 bases between. The germline CDR1 and CDR2 sequences are SGHVS and FNYEAQ. CDR3 length: 15 residues.